These 16 T cell receptor beta chains originate from one sample sequenced in a study of blood T cell repertoires in COVID-19. Some clones are missing from TCRdb's copy, which holds only in-frame ones; the method was immunoSEQ multiplex PCR. The repertoire includes some 350,000 clones, roughly 86% of them detected once, and approximately 2.9% sits in the top ten. The sample comprised peripheral blood. The receptors stem from a human donor in a cohort sampled during active COVID-19.

The CDR3 is CASSLGGALTEAFF. CDR3 DNA sequence: TGTGCCAGCAGTTTAGGGGGCGCCCTGACTGAAGCTTTCTTT. The V call is TRBV27, the J call TRBJ1-1; TRBD1 might be the D (6 bases). This CDR3 has 14 residues. Germline values: CDR1 MNHEY, CDR2 SMNVEV (reference sequence). Trimming removed 2 bases from V and 5 bases from J, with 12 bases in between.

The chain has TRBV28 and TRBJ2-2, with a possible D match to TRBD1 (6 bases). V dropped 1 base and J dropped 4 bases, with 10 bases sitting between them. Germline assignment: CDR1 MDHEN and CDR2 SYDVKM. This CDR3 is built from 15 residues. CDR3 sequence (DNA): TGTGCCAGCAGTTTATCCGGGACAATCACCGGGGAGCTGTTTTTT. Protein: CASSLSGTITGELFF.

The chain is built from TRBV5-6 and TRBJ2-5, with D perhaps TRBD1 (5 bases). Germline CDR1 SGHDT, CDR2 YYEEEE. V was pared by 4 bases and J by 5 bases, with 15 bases between. CDR3 size: 14 residues. The CDR3, as DNA: TGTGCCAGCAGCCGCTTGGGGCTCGGGGAGACCCAGTACTTC. This gives the protein CASSRLGLGETQYF.

The chain combines TRBV7-9 with TRBJ1-1; D is uncertain. V gave up 5 bases and J gave up 3 bases, with 10 bases separating them. Germline V CDR1 and CDR2: SEHNR, FQNEAQ (reference sequence). This CDR3 contains 13 residues. CDR3 DNA sequence: TGTGCCAGCAGCGAACAAGGAGACACTGAAGCTTTCTTT. Its protein product is CASSEQGDTEAFF.

The V call is TRBV29-1, the J call TRBJ1-2, with 9 nucleotides matching TRBD1. The CDR3 loop spans 13 amino acids. V dropped 7 bases and J dropped 4; count of bases not matched to a gene: 7. CDR1 SQVTM and CDR2 ANQGSEA come from the germline V gene. The CDR3 sequence: CSAYRGRAYGYTF. The CDR3 DNA is TGCAGCGCATACAGGGGGCGCGCCTATGGCTACACCTTC.

The chain carries TRBV19 and TRBJ2-3; 11 bases agree with TRBD2. This CDR3 is 15 amino acids long. With 5 bases clipped from V and 2 bases from J, the junction kept 3 bases outside the gene matches. The germline V gene encodes CDR1 LNHDA and CDR2 SQIVND (reference sequence). The CDR3 nucleotides read TGTGCCAGTAGTGTTAGCGGGAGGGTCACAGATACGCAGTATTTT. Its protein is CASSVSGRVTDTQYF.

CDR3 DNA sequence: TGCGCCAGCAGCTTGGGACAGGGTAATAGGGAGACCCAGTACTTC. Translation: CASSLGQGNRETQYF. The chain joins TRBV5-1 to TRBJ2-5; TRBD1 agrees at 7 bases. The CDR3 consists of 15 residues. J gave up 5 bases and V 0 bases, and 7 bases lay outside the gene matches. Germline assignment: CDR1 SGHRS and CDR2 YFSETQ.

This chain joins TRBV2 and TRBJ2-1; 7 positions match TRBD2. CDR3 size: 15 residues. Looked up from germline, CDR1 is SNHLY and CDR2 is FYNNEI. V gave up 6 bases and J gave up 8 bases; unmatched junction bases: 13. CDR3 in DNA: TGTGCCAGCAGCCTCCTCCTGACTAGCAGCTATGAGCAGTTCTTC. Protein: CASSLLLTSSYEQFF.

This chain joins TRBV27 and TRBJ2-3; 7 positions match TRBD1. The trim removed 3 bases at V and 5 bases at J, leaving 5 bases unmatched. CDR1 is MNHEY, CDR2 SMNVEV, per germline (reference sequence). The CDR3 loop spans 14 amino acids. The CDR3 protein is CASSFLGGRDTQYF. CDR3 sequence (DNA): TGTGCCAGCAGTTTCCTAGGGGGCCGAGATACGCAGTATTTT.

The CDR3 DNA follows: TGTGCCAGCAGTTTCGGGACAGGGGAATCCTACGAGCAGTACTTC. Its protein is CASSFGTGESYEQYF. V is TRBV6-5 and J is TRBJ2-7, with 10 positions matching TRBD1. Looked up from germline, CDR1 is MNHEY and CDR2 is SVGAGI. Trimming cost V 4 bases and J 1 base; bases outside gene matches: 4. The CDR3 runs 15 residues.

This sequence joins TRBV9 and TRBJ2-3; D gene unclear. CDR3 length: 15 amino acids. V lost 4 bases and J 2 bases, leaving 14 bases between the germline ends. Germline CDR1 SGDLS, CDR2 YYNGEE. The chain's CDR3 is CASSTPLGNTDTQYF. The CDR3 nucleotides read TGTGCCAGCAGCACCCCCTTGGGCAACACAGATACGCAGTATTTT. Together with reference TRBV9 and TRBJ2-3, the CDR3 gives the full variable domain: DSGVTQTPKHLITATGQRVTLRCSPRSGDLSVYWYQQSLDQGLQFLIQYYNGEERAKGNILERFSAQQFPDLHSELNLSSLELGDSALYFCASSTPLGNTDTQYFGPGTRLTVL.

The chain carries TRBV6-5 and TRBJ1-6; tentatively, D is TRBD1 (6 bases). This CDR3 contains 14 residues. The V and J ends lost 8 bases and 6 bases respectively, with 14 bases between them. CDR1 MNHEY and CDR2 SVGAGI come from the germline V gene. In nucleotides, the CDR3 is TGTGCCAGCGTCCGGGACATACTTAATTCACCCCTCCACTTT. Amino acids: CASVRDILNSPLHF.

This clone was counted once. The chain links TRBV6-2 or TRBV6-3 to TRBJ2-5, with a possible D match to TRBD2 (5 bases). Trimming removed 7 bases at V and 7 bases at J, with 13 bases between. Germline V gene sequence: CDR1 MNHEY, CDR2 SVGEGT. The CDR3 has 12 residues. CDR3 nucleotide sequence: TGTGCCAGCAACCCTCTAGGAGGGACCCAGTACTTC. Its protein product is CASNPLGGTQYF.

This chain links TRBV19 with TRBJ1-4; D unclear. The germline V gene encodes CDR1 LNHDA and CDR2 SQIVND (reference sequence). The CDR3 loop spans 15 amino acids. Trimming stripped 5 bases from V and 7 bases from J, with 17 bases between. The CDR3 region is CASSFGPISGEKLFF. The CDR3 nucleotides are TGTGCCAGTAGTTTCGGACCGATCAGCGGTGAAAAACTGTTTTTT. The whole variable domain, filled in from reference TRBV19 and TRBJ1-4, reads DGGITQSPKYLFRKEGQNVTLSCEQNLNHDAMYWYRQDPGQGLRLIYYSQIVNDFQKGDIAEGYSVSREKKESFPLTVTSAQKNPTAFYLCASSFGPISGEKLFFGSGTQLSVL.

A word on this clone: At the DNA level, this CDR3 is encoded by other sequences in the same sample as well. The chain employs TRBV28 and TRBJ2-7; possible D gene TRBD2, 6 bases. V was cut by 3 bases and J by 0 bases, with 6 bases left in between. This CDR3 has 13 residues. Germline values: CDR1 MDHEN, CDR2 SYDVKM. The CDR3 DNA reads TGTGCCAGCAGTTTGGGGGGCTCCTACGAGCAGTACTTC. It yields the protein CASSLGGSYEQYF.

This clone appeared once. Compared with germline, one end of the junction differs, possibly owing to a read error. DNA for the CDR3: TGTGCCAGCAGCGTGCAGGGGACCTCCCACGAGCAGTACTTC. It encodes CASSVQGTSHEQYF. V usage is TRBV9 and J usage is TRBJ2-7; the D gene is possibly TRBD1 (6 bases). This CDR3 contains 14 residues. The V gene's germline CDR1 is SGDLS and CDR2 YYNGEE. Based on the CDR3 plus reference TRBV9 and TRBJ2-7, the full variable domain is DSGVTQTPKHLITATGQRVTLRCSPRSGDLSVYWYQQSLDQGLQFLIQYYNGEERAKGNILERFSAQQFPDLHSELNLSSLELGDSALYFCASSVQGTSHEQYFGPGTRLTVT.